The following is a T cell receptor beta chain sequence with its context. What it binds is unknown. The CDR3 spans 14 residues. V was pared by 6 bases and J by 6 bases, with 3 bases of the junction left unmatched. Germline assignment: CDR1 MNHEY and CDR2 SMNVEV (reference sequence). This sample was taken from a study of naive and memory T cell subsets. Notes on the study in general: A few larger clonotypes appeared in naive repertoires, especially CD8, possibly memory cells re-expressing CD45RA. TCR counts from RNA may reflect activation-linked expression changes.

Alpha and beta libraries were amplified separately from the second PCR onward. An equimolar mix of two oligonucleotides served as the beta constant-region primer for TRBC1 and TRBC2. Nested alpha and beta constant-region primers with the SP2 primer drove four PCR rounds on ligated cDNA. A 12-nucleotide UMI and the SP2 primer were added to the cDNA 3' end by oligonucleotide ligation. TCRdb reprocessed the UMI-ligation and nested PCR reads with MiXCR, giving one entry per CDR3 protein. In the table there are 80,000 to 95,000 distinct CDR3 sequences, over 9% of which are singletons. The chain joins TRBV27 to TRBJ1-6; 9 bases map to TRBD1. What was sequenced was naive CD8+ T cells from blood. The receptor's source is a human donor in good health. The CDR3 here is CASRPGQGNSPLHF. CDR3 nucleotides: TGTGCCAGCAGGCCGGGACAGGGTAATTCACCCCTCCACTTT.